These 12 T cell receptor beta chains came from one sample sequenced in a study of T cell repertoires in cytomegalovirus infection. No antigen is known for these receptors. Using its own MiXCR run on the reads, TCRdb lists one record per CDR3 protein. The sample shows about 830,000 distinct CDR3 sequences, about 33% of them seen only once. The sample here was cultured CD8+ T cells from PBMCs, taken from culture after CMV antigen stimulation. The receptors come from a human donor in good health (CMV status not recorded). Some clones in this sample may be carry-over from other donors' samples.

The chain recombines TRBV7-8 with TRBJ2-1, with 7 bases that match TRBD2. Germline assignment: CDR1 SGHVS and CDR2 FQNEAQ. Germline trimming cut 5 bases from V and 7 bases from J; bases unmatched to any gene: 5. The CDR3 extends over 13 amino acids. As DNA, the CDR3 is TGTGCCAGCAGCGTTGGGGGGGGGAATGAGCAGTTCTTC. It is translated as CASSVGGGNEQFF. Full variable domain (missing parts from reference TRBV7-8 and TRBJ2-1): GAGVSQSPRYKVAKRGQDVALRCDPISGHVSLFWYQQALGQGPEFLTYFQNEAQLDKSGLPSDRFFAERPEGSVSTLKIQRTQQEDSAVYLCASSVGGGNEQFFGPGTRLTVL.

The rearrangement joins TRBV20-1 to TRBJ1-1; possibly TRBD1 for D (5 bases). This CDR3 spans 14 amino acids. V was pared by 3 bases and J by 0 bases, with 11 bases between. Germline CDR1 reads DFQATT; CDR2 reads SNEGSKA (reference sequence). CDR3 bases: TGCAGTGCTAGGAGGGAGGGGTTGAACACTGAAGCTTTCTTT. It specifies CSARREGLNTEAFF.

This clonotype is a singleton in its sample. This rearrangement joins TRBV7-6 to TRBJ1-1; TRBD1 might be the D (5 bases). Per the germline V gene, CDR1 is SGHVS and CDR2 is FNYEAQ. Trimming cost V 3 bases and J 5 bases, with 19 bases left between them. CDR3 length: 16 residues. The chain's CDR3 is CASSFSGAGWGTEAFF. The DNA for the CDR3 is TGTGCCAGCAGCTTCTCCGGGGCCGGGTGGGGAACTGAAGCTTTCTTT. The full variable domain, its missing parts supplied by reference TRBV7-6 and TRBJ1-1, is GAGVSQSPRYKVTKRGQDVALRCDPISGHVSLYWYRQALGQGPEFLTYFNYEAQQDKSGLPNDRFSAERPEGSISTLTIQRTEQRDSAMYRCASSFSGAGWGTEAFFGQGTRLTVV.

Here the CDR3 DNA reads TGTGCGACAAAAAATTTACGGACAGGGCTATACAATGAGCAGTTCTTC. Translating gives CATKNLRTGLYNEQFF. The rearrangement uses TRBV19 and TRBJ2-1; 8 nucleotides align to TRBD1. Per the germline V gene, CDR1 is LNHDA and CDR2 is SQIVND (reference sequence). The CDR3 spans 16 residues.

This clonotype has more than one count but fewer than ten. The chain combines TRBV7-9 with TRBJ2-1, with a tentative D call TRBD2 (5 bases). The CDR3 covers 11 residues. In germline, CDR1 is SEHNR, CDR2 FQNEAQ (reference sequence). The V end was cut by 3 bases, the J end by 15 bases, with 12 bases between. This CDR3 reads CASSFGREGFF. DNA of the CDR3: TGTGCCAGCAGCTTCGGACGGGAAGGGTTCTTC.

This clonotype was recorded a few times. The chain links TRBV29-1 to TRBJ1-2, with 8 bases identical to TRBD1. V shed 2 bases, J shed 5 bases, and the junction held 7 bases outside the gene matches. The CDR3 consists of 14 residues. In germline, CDR1 is SQVTM, CDR2 ANQGSEA. In nucleotides, the CDR3 is TGCAGCGTTGAAAGCAGGGACAGGACTTATGGCTACACCTTC. Translation: CSVESRDRTYGYTF.

As concerns this clonotype: One base away lies a much larger clone, so this may be a sequencing read error. The chain has TRBV7-8 and TRBJ1-1, with a possible D match to TRBD1 (6 bases). The V gene lost 6 bases and the J gene lost 3 bases, with 23 bases spanning the gap. The CDR3 is 17 residues long. In germline, CDR1 is SGHVS, CDR2 FQNEAQ. The CDR3 here is CASRRRGNYWGDTEAFF. The CDR3 DNA reads as TGTGCCAGCAGACGGAGGGGGAATTACTGGGGAGACACTGAAGCTTTCTTT.

This clonotype was recorded a few times. This chain links TRBV12-3 or TRBV12-4 with TRBJ2-2, with 15 bases lining up with TRBD2. Unmatched junction bases numbered 4, after V lost 3 bases and J lost 5 bases. CDR3 length equals 17 residues. The CDR3 protein is CASSFWTSGGATGELFF. CDR3 sequence (DNA): TGTGCCAGCAGTTTTTGGACTAGCGGGGGGGCAACCGGGGAGCTGTTTTTT.

The chain is built from TRBV27 and TRBJ1-5; 8 bases align to TRBD1. The germline V gene encodes CDR1 MNHEY and CDR2 SMNVEV (reference sequence). V dropped 8 bases and J dropped 4; count of bases not matched to a gene: 7. The CDR3 is made up of 14 amino acids. CDR3 region: CASLTGAPNQPQHF. Written as DNA, the CDR3 is TGTGCCAGCCTGACAGGGGCCCCTAATCAGCCCCAGCATTTT.

This clonotype was seen only a few times. The rearrangement uses TRBV6-1 and TRBJ1-6; 7 bases map to TRBD1. Germline V lookup: CDR1 MNHNS, CDR2 SASEGT. Trimming took 1 base from V and 4 from J; bases not matched to a gene: 4. The CDR3 extends over 16 amino acids. CDR3 bases: TGTGCCAGCAGTGAAGGTTGGGACAGATATAATTCACCCCTCCACTTT. Translated: CASSEGWDRYNSPLHF.

This clonotype was seen ten or more times. The V call is TRBV7-9, the J call TRBJ1-3, with D uncertain. This CDR3 region has 18 residues. CDR1 and CDR2 from the germline V gene are SEHNR and FQNEAQ (reference sequence). Trimming stripped 7 bases from V and 1 base from J, with 23 bases between. The CDR3 bases are TGTGCCAGCAACCCCCGGATCATCTCGAAATTTTCTGGAAACACCATATATTTT. This sequence encodes CASNPRIISKFSGNTIYF.

J is TRBJ2-1 and V is TRBV12-5, with 9 bases aligning to TRBD2. Per germline, CDR1 LGHNT and CDR2 FRNRAP. Unmatched junction bases numbered 9, after V lost 6 bases and J lost 6 bases. The CDR3 spans 15 residues. The CDR3 region has the DNA TGTGCTAGTGGCCGTGCGGGGGGGCCGTCCAATGAGCAGTTCTTC. Translated, it gives CASGRAGGPSNEQFF.